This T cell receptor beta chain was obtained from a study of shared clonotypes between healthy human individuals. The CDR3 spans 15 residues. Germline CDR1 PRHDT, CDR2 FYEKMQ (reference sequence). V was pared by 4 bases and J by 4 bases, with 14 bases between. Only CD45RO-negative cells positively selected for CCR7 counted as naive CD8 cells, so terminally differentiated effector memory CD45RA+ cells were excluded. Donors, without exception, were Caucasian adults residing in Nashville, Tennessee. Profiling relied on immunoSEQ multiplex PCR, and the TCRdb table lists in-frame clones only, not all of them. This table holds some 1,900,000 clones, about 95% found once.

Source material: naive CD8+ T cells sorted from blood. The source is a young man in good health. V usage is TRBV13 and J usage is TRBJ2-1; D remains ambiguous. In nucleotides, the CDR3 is TGTGCCAGCAGCTCATCGGAGCTTTCTTACAATGAGCAGTTCTTC. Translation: CASSSSELSYNEQFF.